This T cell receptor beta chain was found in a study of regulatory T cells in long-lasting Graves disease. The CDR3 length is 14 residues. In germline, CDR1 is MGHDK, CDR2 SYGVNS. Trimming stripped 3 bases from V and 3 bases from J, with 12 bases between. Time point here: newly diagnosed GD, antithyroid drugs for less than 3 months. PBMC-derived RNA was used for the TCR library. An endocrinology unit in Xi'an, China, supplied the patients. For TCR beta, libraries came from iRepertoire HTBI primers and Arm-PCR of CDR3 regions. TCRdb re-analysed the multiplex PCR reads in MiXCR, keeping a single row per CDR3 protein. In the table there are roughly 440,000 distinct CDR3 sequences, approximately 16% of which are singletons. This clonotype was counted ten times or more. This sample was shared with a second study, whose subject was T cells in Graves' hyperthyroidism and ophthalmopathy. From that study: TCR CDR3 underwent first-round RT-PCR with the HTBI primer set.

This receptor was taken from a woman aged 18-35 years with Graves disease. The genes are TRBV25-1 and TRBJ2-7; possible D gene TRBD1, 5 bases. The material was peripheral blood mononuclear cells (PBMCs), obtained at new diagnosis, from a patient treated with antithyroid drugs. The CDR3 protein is CASSDTGSNYEQYF. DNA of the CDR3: TGTGCCAGCAGTGACACAGGTTCGAACTACGAGCAGTACTTC.